This TCR beta chain stems from a study of shared clonotypes between healthy human individuals. Looking at the study overall: A couple of women and a few men aged 18 to 49 served as donors. Overall study findings and caveats: The genetic and exposure-history diversity represented was limited by few donors. Generation probabilities were higher for clonotypes shared across all four sorted-subset donors than for unshared ones.

Data came from immunoSEQ multiplex PCR; TCRdb stores just in-frame clones and leaves some out. This sample carries 2 million to 2.5 million clones, about 90% of them seen once, and the ten largest clones take 0.37%. To note about this clone: Its antigen is unknown.

The TCR originated in a man between 18 and 29 years old in good health. Some clones in this sample may be carry-over from other donors' samples. The sequencing sample was made of naive CD4+ T cells from PBMCs. Sample subset: CD45RA+ positively selected.

In nucleotides, the CDR3 is TGTGCCAGCAGCTTAGATATTGCCGGGACAGGGTGGACAGATACGCAGTATTTT. Its protein is CASSLDIAGTGWTDTQYF. The V and J genes are TRBV7-9 and TRBJ2-3, with TRBD1 matching over 9 bases. Unmatched junction bases numbered 11, after V lost 1 base and J lost 3 bases. Germline values: CDR1 SEHNR, CDR2 FQNEAQ (reference sequence). This CDR3 is 18 amino acids long. The full variable domain, rest sourced from reference TRBV7-9 and TRBJ2-3, is DTGVSQNPRHKITKRGQNVTFRCDPISEHNRLYWYRQTLGQGPEFLTYFQNEAQLEKSRLLSDRFSAERPKGSFSTLEIQRTEQGDSAMYLCASSLDIAGTGWTDTQYFGPGTRLTVL.